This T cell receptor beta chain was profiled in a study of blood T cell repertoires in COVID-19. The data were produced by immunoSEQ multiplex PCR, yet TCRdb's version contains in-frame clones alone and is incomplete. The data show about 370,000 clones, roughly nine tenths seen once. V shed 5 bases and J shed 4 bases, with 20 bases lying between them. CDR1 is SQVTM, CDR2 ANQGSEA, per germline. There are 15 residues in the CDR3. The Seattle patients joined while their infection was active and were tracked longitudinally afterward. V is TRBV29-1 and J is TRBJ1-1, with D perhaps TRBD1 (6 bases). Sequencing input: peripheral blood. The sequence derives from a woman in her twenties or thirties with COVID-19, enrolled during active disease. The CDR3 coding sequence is TGCAGCGTTAACGTACCTGCGGGGGGCGTCACTGAAGCTTTCTTT. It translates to CSVNVPAGGVTEAFF. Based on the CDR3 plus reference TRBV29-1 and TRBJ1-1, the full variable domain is SAVISQKPSRDICQRGTSLTIQCQVDSQVTMMFWYRQQPGQSLTLIATANQGSEATYESGFVIDKFPISRPNLTFSTLTVSNMSPEDSSIYLCSVNVPAGGVTEAFFGQGTRLTVV.